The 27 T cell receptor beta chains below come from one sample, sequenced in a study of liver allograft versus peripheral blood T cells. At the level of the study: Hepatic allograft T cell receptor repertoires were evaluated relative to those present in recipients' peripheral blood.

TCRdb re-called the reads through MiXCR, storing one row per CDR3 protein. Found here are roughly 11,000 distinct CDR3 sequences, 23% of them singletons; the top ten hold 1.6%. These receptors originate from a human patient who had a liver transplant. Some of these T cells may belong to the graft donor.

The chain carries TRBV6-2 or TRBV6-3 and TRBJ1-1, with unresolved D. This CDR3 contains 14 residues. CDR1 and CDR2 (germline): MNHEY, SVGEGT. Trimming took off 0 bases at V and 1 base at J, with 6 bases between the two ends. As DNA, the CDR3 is TGTGCCAGCAGTTACTCGATGGGGAACACTGAAGCTTTCTTT. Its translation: CASSYSMGNTEAFF.

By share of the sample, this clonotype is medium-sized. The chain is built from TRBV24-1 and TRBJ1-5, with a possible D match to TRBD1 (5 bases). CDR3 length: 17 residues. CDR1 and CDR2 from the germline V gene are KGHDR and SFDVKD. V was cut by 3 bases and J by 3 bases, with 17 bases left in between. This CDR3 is CATSDGTGRRVNQPQHF. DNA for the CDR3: TGTGCCACCAGTGATGGGACCGGGAGAAGGGTCAATCAGCCCCAGCATTTT.

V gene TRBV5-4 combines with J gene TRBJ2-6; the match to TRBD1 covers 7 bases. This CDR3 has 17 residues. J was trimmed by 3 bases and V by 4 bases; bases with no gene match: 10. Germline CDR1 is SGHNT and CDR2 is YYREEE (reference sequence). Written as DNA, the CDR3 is TGTGCCAGCAGCAAGGGGTCTGACAGGGTTGGGGCCAACGTCCTGACTTTC. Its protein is CASSKGSDRVGANVLTF.

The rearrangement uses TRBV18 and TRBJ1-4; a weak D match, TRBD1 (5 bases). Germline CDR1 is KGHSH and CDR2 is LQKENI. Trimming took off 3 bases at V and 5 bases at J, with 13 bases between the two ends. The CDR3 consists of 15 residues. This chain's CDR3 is CASSPPGRMNEKLFF. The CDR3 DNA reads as TGTGCCAGCTCACCCCCGGGACGGATGAATGAAAAACTGTTTTTT.

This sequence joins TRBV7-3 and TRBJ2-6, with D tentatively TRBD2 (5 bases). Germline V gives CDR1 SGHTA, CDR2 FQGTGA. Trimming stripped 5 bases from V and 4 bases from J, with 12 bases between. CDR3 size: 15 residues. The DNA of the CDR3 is TGTGCCAGCAGCCCGAGGGCAACCGGGGCCAACGTCCTGACTTTC. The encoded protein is CASSPRATGANVLTF.

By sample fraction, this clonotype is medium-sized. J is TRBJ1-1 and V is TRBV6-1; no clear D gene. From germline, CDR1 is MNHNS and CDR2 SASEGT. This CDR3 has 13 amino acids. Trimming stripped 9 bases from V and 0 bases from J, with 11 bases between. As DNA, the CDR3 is TGTGCCAGTTTAAATGAGGTGAACACTGAAGCTTTCTTT. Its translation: CASLNEVNTEAFF.

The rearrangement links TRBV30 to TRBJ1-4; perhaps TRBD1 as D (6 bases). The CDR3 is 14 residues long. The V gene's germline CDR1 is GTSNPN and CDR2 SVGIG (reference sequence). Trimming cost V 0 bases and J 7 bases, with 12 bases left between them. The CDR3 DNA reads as TGTGCCTGGAGTGTATGGGGGCGCGGTGAAAAACTGTTTTTT. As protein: CAWSVWGRGEKLFF.

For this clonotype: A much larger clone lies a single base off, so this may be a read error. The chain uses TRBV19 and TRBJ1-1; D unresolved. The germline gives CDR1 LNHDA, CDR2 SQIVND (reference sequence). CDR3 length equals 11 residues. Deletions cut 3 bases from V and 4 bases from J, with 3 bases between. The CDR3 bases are TGTGCCAGTAGTATCACCACTGAAGCTTTCTTT. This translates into CASSITTEAFF. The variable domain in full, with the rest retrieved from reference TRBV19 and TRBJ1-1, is DGGITQSPKYLFRKEGQNVTLSCEQNLNHDAMYWYRQDPGQGLRLIYYSQIVNDFQKGDIAEGYSVSREKKESFPLTVTSAQKNPTAFYLCASSITTEAFFGQGTRLTVV.

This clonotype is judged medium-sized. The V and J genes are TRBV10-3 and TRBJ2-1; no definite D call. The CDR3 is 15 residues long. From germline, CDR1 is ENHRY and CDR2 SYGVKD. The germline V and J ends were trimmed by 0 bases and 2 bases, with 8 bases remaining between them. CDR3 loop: CAISESGGPYNEQFF. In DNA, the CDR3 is TGTGCCATCAGTGAGTCGGGCGGACCCTACAATGAGCAGTTCTTC.

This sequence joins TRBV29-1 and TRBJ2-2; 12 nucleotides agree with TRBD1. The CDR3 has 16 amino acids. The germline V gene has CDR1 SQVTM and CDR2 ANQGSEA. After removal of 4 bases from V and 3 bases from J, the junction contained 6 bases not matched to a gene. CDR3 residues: CSVVGTGGWDTGELFF. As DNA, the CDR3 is TGCAGCGTTGTGGGGACAGGGGGCTGGGACACCGGGGAGCTGTTTTTT.

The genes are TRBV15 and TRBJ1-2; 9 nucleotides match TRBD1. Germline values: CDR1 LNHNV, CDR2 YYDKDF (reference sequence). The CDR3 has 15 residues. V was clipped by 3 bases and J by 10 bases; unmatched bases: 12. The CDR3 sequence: CATSRTTGTGSLYTF. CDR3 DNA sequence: TGTGCCACCAGCAGGACTACCGGGACAGGGTCGCTCTACACCTTC.

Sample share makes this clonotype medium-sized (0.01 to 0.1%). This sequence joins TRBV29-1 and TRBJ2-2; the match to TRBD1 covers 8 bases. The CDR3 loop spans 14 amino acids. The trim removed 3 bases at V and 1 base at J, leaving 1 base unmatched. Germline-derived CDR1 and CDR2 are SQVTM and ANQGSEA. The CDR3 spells CSVDDRGNTGELFF. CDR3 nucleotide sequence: TGCAGCGTTGACGACAGGGGGAACACCGGGGAGCTGTTTTTT.

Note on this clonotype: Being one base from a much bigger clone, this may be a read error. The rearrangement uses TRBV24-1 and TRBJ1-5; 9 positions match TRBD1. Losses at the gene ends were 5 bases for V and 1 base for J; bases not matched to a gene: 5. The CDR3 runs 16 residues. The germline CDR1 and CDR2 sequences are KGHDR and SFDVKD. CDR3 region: CATSGDRGSSNQPQHF. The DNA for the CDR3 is TGTGCCACCAGTGGAGACAGGGGGTCGAGCAATCAGCCCCAGCATTTT.

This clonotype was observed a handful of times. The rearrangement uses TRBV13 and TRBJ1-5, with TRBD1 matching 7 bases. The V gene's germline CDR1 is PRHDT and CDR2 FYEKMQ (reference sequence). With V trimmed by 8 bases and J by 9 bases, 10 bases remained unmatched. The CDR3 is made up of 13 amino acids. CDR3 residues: CASGRGGWSPQHF. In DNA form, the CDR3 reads TGTGCCAGCGGCAGGGGGGGATGGTCGCCCCAGCATTTT.

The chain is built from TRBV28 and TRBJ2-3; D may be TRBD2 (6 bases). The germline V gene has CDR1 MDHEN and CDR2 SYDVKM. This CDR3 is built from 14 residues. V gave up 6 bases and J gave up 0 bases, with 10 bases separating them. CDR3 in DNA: TGTGCCAGCAGACTCGGGACTAGCACAGATACGCAGTATTTT. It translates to CASRLGTSTDTQYF.

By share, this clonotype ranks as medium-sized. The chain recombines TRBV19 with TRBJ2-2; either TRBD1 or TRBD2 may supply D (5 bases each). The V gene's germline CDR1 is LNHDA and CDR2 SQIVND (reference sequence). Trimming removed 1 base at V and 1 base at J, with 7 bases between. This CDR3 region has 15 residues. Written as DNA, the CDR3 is TGTGCCAGTAGTATAGGGGGGATGAACACCGGGGAGCTGTTTTTT. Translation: CASSIGGMNTGELFF.

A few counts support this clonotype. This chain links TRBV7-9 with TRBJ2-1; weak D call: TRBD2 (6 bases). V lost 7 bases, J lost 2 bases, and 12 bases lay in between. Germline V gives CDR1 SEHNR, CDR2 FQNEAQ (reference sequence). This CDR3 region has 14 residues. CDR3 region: CASTTSRTYNEQFF. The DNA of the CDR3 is TGTGCCAGCACGACTAGTAGGACCTACAATGAGCAGTTCTTC.

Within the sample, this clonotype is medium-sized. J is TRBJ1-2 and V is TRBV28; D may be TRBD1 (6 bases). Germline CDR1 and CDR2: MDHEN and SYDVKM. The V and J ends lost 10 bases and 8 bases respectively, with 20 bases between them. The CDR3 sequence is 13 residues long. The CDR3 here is CATGSTGFKGYTF. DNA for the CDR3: TGTGCCACCGGGAGCACAGGGTTTAAGGGCTACACCTTC.

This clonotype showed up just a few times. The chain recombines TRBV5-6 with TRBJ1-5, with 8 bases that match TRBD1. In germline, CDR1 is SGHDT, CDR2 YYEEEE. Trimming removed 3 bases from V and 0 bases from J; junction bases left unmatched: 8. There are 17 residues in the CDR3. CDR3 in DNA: TGTGCCAGCAGCTCGCTCGGCGGGACAGGTAGCAATCAGCCCCAGCATTTT. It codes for CASSSLGGTGSNQPQHF.

DNA of the CDR3: TGTGCCATCCAGTACGAACCGAATACGCAGTATTTT. It translates to CAIQYEPNTQYF. The chain employs TRBV7-2 and TRBJ2-3; D gene unclear. V lost 10 bases, J lost 7 bases, and 15 bases lay in between. The CDR3 extends over 12 amino acids. Germline CDR1 is SGHTA and CDR2 is FQGNSA.

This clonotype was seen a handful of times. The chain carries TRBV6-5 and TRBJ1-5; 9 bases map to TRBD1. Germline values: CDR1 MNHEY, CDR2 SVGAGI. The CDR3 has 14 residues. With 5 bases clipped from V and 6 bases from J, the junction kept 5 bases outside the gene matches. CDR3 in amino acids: CASSRRQGGQPQHF. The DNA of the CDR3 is TGTGCCAGCAGTCGACGACAGGGGGGTCAGCCCCAGCATTTT.

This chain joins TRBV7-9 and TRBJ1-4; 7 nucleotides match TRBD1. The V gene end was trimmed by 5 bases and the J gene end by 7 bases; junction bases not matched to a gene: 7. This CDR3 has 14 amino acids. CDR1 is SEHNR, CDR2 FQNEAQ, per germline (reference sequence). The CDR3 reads CASSTTGLFEKLFF. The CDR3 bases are TGTGCCAGCAGCACGACAGGGTTGTTTGAAAAACTGTTTTTT.

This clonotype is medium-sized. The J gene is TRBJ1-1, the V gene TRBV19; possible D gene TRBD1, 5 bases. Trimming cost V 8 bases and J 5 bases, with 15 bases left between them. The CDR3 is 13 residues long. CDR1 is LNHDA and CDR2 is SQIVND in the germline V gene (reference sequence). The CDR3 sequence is CASGPNRGTEAFF. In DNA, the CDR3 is TGTGCCAGTGGCCCGAATAGGGGTACTGAAGCTTTCTTT.

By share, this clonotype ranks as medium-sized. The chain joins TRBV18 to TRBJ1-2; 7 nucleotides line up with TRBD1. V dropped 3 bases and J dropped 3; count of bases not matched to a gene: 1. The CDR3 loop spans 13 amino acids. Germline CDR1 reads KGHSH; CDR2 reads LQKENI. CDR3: CASSPDRYYGYTF. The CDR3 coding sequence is TGTGCCAGCTCACCGGACAGGTACTATGGCTACACCTTC.

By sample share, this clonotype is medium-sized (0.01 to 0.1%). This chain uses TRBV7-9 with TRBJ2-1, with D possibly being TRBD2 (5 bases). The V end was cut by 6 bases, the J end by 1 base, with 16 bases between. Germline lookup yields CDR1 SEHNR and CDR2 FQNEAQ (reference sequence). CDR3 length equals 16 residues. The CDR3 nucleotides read TGTGCCAGCAGTTTATCCCTAGCTGGGTCCTACAATGAGCAGTTCTTC. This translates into CASSLSLAGSYNEQFF.

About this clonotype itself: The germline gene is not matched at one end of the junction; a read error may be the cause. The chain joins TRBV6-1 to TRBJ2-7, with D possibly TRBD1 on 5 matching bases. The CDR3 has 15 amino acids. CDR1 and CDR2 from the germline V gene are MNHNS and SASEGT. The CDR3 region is CASRDYRTLSCEQYF. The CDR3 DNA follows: TGTGCCAGCAGAGATTACCGGACATTGTCCTGCGAGCAGTACTTC.

The CDR3 spells CSAREPGGGGTYEQYF. As DNA, the CDR3 is TGCAGTGCTAGAGAGCCAGGAGGGGGGGGGACCTACGAGCAGTACTTC. V and J are TRBV20-1 and TRBJ2-7; D may be TRBD2 (7 bases). The V gene lost 0 bases and the J gene lost 2 bases, with 17 bases spanning the gap. Germline loops: CDR1 DFQATT, CDR2 SNEGSKA (reference sequence). CDR3 size: 16 residues.